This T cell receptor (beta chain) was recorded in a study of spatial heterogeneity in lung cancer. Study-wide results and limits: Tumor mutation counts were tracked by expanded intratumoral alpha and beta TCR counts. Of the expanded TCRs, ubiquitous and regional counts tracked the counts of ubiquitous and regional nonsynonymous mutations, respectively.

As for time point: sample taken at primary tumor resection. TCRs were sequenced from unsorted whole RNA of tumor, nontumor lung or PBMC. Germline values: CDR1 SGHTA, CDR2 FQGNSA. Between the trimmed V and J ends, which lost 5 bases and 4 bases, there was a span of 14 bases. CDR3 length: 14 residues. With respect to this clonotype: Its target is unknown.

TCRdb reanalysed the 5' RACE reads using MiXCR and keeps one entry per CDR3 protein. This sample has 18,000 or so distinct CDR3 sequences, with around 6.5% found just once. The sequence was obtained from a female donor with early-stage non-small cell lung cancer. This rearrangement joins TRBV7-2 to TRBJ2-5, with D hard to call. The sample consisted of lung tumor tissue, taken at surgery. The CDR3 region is CASSRLVAGETQYF. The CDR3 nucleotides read TGTGCCAGCAGCCGTCTGGTAGCCGGAGAGACCCAGTACTTC.